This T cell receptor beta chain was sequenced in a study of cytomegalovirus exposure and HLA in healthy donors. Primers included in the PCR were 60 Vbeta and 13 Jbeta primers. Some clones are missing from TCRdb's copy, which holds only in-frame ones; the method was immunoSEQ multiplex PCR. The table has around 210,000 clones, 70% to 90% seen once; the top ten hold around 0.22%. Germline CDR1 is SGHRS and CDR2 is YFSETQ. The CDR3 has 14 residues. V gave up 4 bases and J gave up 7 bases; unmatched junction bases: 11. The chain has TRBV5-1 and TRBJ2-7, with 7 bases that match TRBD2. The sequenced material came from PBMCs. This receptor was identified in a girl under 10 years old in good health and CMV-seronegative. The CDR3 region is CASSMAGVGDEQYF. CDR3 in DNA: TGCGCCAGCAGCATGGCGGGAGTGGGGGATGAGCAGTACTTC.